The clone carrying this TCR beta chain showed up just once. Germline values: CDR1 SEHNR, CDR2 FQNEAQ (reference sequence). This CDR3 has 18 residues. V lost 5 bases and J lost 4; bases outside the gene matches: 12. These data come from a study of blood T cell repertoires in COVID-19. Overall study: Specimens from acute and convalescent COVID-19 originated in the United States, Italy and Spain. Sample material is recorded as cDNA or gDNA derived from T cells, B-cell-depleted T cells, or PBMCs.

In the authors' methods: From reference gene primer amplification, estimates of nucleated cell counts were derived. Assay used: immunoSEQ multiplex PCR; TCRdb lists only in-frame clones, some missing. V and J calls and clone size come straight from that table; D and trimming were deduced from the DNA. The data hold about 360,000 clones, with roughly 86% observed a single time. The chain couples TRBV7-9 to TRBJ2-3; 13 bases align to TRBD2. The sequenced sample consisted of peripheral blood. The receptor's source is a human donor in a cohort sampled during active COVID-19. CDR3 nucleotides: TGTGCCAGCAGCAAGGGGACTAGCGGGGACCTCTGGGCAGATACGCAGTATTTT. This gives the protein CASSKGTSGDLWADTQYF.